Following are 25 T cell receptor beta chains from one sample sequenced in a study of OX40 agonist ivuxolimab in advanced cancers. Sequenced by immunoSEQ multiplex PCR; TCRdb stores in-frame clones only, minus some. The sample holds 50,000 to 65,000 clones, roughly four fifths seen once. The sequenced sample was CD4+ or CD8+ T cells sorted from blood, obtained in a trial of the OX40 agonist ivuxolimab. These receptors were collected from an adult with an advanced solid tumor such as melanoma, head and neck, liver or kidney cancer.

The chain employs TRBV16 and TRBJ1-2, with a tentative D call TRBD1 (5 bases). V was pared by 5 bases and J by 8 bases, with 15 bases between. The CDR3 has 13 amino acids. Germline lookup yields CDR1 KGHSY and CDR2 FQNENV. CDR3 DNA: TGTGCCAGCAGCACCTCAACAGGATCCGGCTACACCTTC. Its protein is CASSTSTGSGYTF.

The V and J genes are TRBV9 and TRBJ1-5; D not resolved. Germline values: CDR1 SGDLS, CDR2 YYNGEE. V dropped 0 bases and J dropped 0 bases, with 10 bases sitting between them. There are 16 residues in the CDR3. CDR3 DNA: TGTGCCAGCAGCGTAGTGGCAGCCGATAGCAATCAGCCCCAGCATTTT. It is translated as CASSVVAADSNQPQHF.

The J gene is TRBJ2-3, the V gene TRBV2, with 8 nucleotides matching TRBD1. There are 16 residues in the CDR3. Unmatched junction bases numbered 6, after V lost 2 bases and J lost 2 bases. The germline gives CDR1 SNHLY, CDR2 FYNNEI. CDR3: CASSETGGKPTDTQYF. CDR3 nucleotides: TGTGCCAGCAGTGAAACAGGGGGAAAACCCACAGATACGCAGTATTTT.

The chain links TRBV2 to TRBJ2-3; 8 nucleotides match TRBD1. This CDR3 spans 15 amino acids. Germline values: CDR1 SNHLY, CDR2 FYNNEI. With V trimmed by 2 bases and J by 2 bases, 3 bases remained unmatched. CDR3 residues: CASSERTGPTDTQYF. The CDR3 nucleotides are TGTGCCAGCAGTGAAAGGACAGGGCCCACAGATACGCAGTATTTT.

V is TRBV5-5 and J is TRBJ2-1, with 9 nucleotides matching TRBD1. V shed 0 bases and J 8 bases; nucleotides not matched to a gene: 6. The length of the CDR3 is 15 residues. CDR1 is SGHKS and CDR2 is YYEKEE in the germline V gene (reference sequence). CDR3 bases: TGTGCCAGCAGCTTGGAGGACAGGGGATTTGATGAGCAGTTCTTC. Its protein product is CASSLEDRGFDEQFF.

The rearrangement links TRBV28 to TRBJ1-4; D may be TRBD1 (5 bases). V was trimmed by 6 bases and J by 4 bases, leaving 12 bases between them. The CDR3 runs 14 residues. Germline CDR1 and CDR2: MDHEN and SYDVKM. CDR3 region: CASSTGAYNEKLFF. CDR3 bases: TGTGCCAGCAGCACCGGGGCCTATAATGAAAAACTGTTTTTT.

This sequence joins TRBV25-1 and TRBJ2-3; 12 nucleotides line up with TRBD2. V was pared by 6 bases and J by 6 bases, with 10 bases of the junction left unmatched. Per germline, CDR1 MGHDK and CDR2 SYGVNS. The length of the CDR3 is 16 residues. CDR3 protein: CASSTGLAGRLDTQYF. The CDR3 DNA follows: TGTGCCAGCAGCACAGGACTAGCGGGGCGTTTGGATACGCAGTATTTT.

The chain uses TRBV2 and TRBJ1-6; D remains ambiguous. CDR1 is SNHLY, CDR2 FYNNEI, per germline. V shed 6 bases and J shed 10 bases, with 10 bases lying between them. The CDR3 length is 12 residues. CDR3 DNA sequence: TGTGCCAGCAGCGGGAGCAGCTCACCCCTCCACTTT. This translates into CASSGSSSPLHF.

The chain has TRBV6-1 and TRBJ1-6; 10 bases agree with TRBD1. In germline, CDR1 is MNHNS, CDR2 SASEGT. V lost 5 bases, J lost 11 bases, and 9 bases stayed unmatched. This CDR3 region has 15 residues. The CDR3 coding sequence is TGTGCCAGCAGTATTACCGGGACAGGGGAGGCACCCCTCCACTTT. Protein product: CASSITGTGEAPLHF.

The chain carries TRBV5-6 and TRBJ1-4; D not certain. This CDR3 has 13 residues. Germline loops: CDR1 SGHDT, CDR2 YYEEEE. Trimming cost V 1 base and J 10 bases, with 11 bases left between them. The CDR3 loop is CASSLRGDRKLFF. In DNA form, the CDR3 reads TGTGCCAGCAGCTTGCGAGGTGACCGAAAACTGTTTTTT.

This clone was found a few times. The chain links TRBV28 to TRBJ2-6, with 8 positions matching TRBD1. Per germline, CDR1 MDHEN and CDR2 SYDVKM. The CDR3 has 16 amino acids. With 4 bases clipped from V and 0 bases from J, the junction kept 2 bases outside the gene matches. CDR3 region: CASSSGQASGANVLTF. CDR3 bases: TGTGCCAGCAGTTCGGGACAGGCCTCTGGGGCCAACGTCCTGACTTTC. Using reference TRBV28 and TRBJ2-6 for the parts outside the CDR3, the full variable domain is DVKVTQSSRYLVKRTGEKVFLECVQDMDHENMFWYRQDPGLGLRLIYFSYDVKMKEKGDIPEGYSVSREKKERFSLILESASTNQTSMYLCASSSGQASGANVLTFGAGSRLTVL.

The chain links TRBV5-1 to TRBJ1-5; D perhaps matches TRBD1 (5 bases). Trimming removed 0 bases from V and 7 bases from J, with 17 bases in between. This CDR3 comprises 16 residues. CDR1 and CDR2 from the germline V gene are SGHRS and YFSETQ. This CDR3 is CASSLGVVGGDQPQHF. The CDR3 nucleotides are TGCGCCAGCAGCTTGGGAGTCGTTGGGGGGGACCAGCCCCAGCATTTT.

The chain couples TRBV9 to TRBJ2-1; D is perhaps TRBD1 or TRBD2 (6 bases each). V lost 4 bases, J lost 6 bases, and 11 bases lay in between. The germline gives CDR1 SGDLS, CDR2 YYNGEE. The length of the CDR3 is 13 residues. CDR3 sequence (DNA): TGTGCCAGCAGCTCATCGGGGGCCAATGAGCAGTTCTTC. It yields the protein CASSSSGANEQFF.

In nucleotides, the CDR3 is TGCGCCAGCAGCCAAGTCTGGGGCTATTCCTACGAGCAGTACTTC. Translated: CASSQVWGYSYEQYF. V is TRBV4-3 and J is TRBJ2-7, with D tentatively TRBD1 (5 bases). The CDR3 runs 15 residues. Deletions cut 1 base from V and 1 base from J, with 11 bases between. The germline V gene encodes CDR1 LGHNA and CDR2 YSLEER.

The chain joins TRBV6-1 to TRBJ1-1, with D perhaps TRBD1 (5 bases). The germline gives CDR1 MNHNS, CDR2 SASEGT. This CDR3 is built from 13 residues. V was clipped by 6 bases and J by 8 bases, with 16 bases between them. CDR3 sequence: CASSASGTLEAFF. Written as DNA, the CDR3 is TGTGCCAGCAGCGCTAGCGGGACGTTAGAAGCTTTCTTT.

J is TRBJ2-1 and V is TRBV7-6, with D unclear. Trimming took 2 bases from V and 6 from J, leaving 5 bases between them. The CDR3 runs 12 residues. Germline CDR1 is SGHVS and CDR2 is FNYEAQ. The DNA for the CDR3 is TGTGCCAGCAGCTTATACGGCAATGAGCAGTTCTTC. Translating gives CASSLYGNEQFF.

The chain employs TRBV5-4 and TRBJ2-5; 11 bases align to TRBD2. Germline CDR1 SGHNT, CDR2 YYREEE (reference sequence). The J segment lost 2 bases and the V segment lost 0 bases, leaving 3 bases of the junction unmatched. CDR3 size: 16 residues. The CDR3 coding sequence is TGTGCCAGCAGCTTGGCTAGCGGGGGGCCTCAAGAGACCCAGTACTTC. It codes for CASSLASGGPQETQYF.

The rearrangement uses TRBV9 and TRBJ1-6, with D possibly TRBD1 on 6 matching bases. This CDR3 comprises 15 residues. V was cut by 3 bases and J by 8 bases, with 15 bases left in between. Looked up from germline, CDR1 is SGDLS and CDR2 is YYNGEE. CDR3 DNA sequence: TGTGCCAGCAGCGGGGATGGGAGGGGGGATTCACCCCTCCACTTT. The encoded protein is CASSGDGRGDSPLHF. Full variable domain (outside the CDR3, taken from reference TRBV9 and TRBJ1-6): DSGVTQTPKHLITATGQRVTLRCSPRSGDLSVYWYQQSLDQGLQFLIQYYNGEERAKGNILERFSAQQFPDLHSELNLSSLELGDSALYFCASSGDGRGDSPLHFGNGTRLTVT.

This chain joins TRBV7-9 and TRBJ2-3; tentative D call: TRBD1 (6 bases). The V end was cut by 2 bases, the J end by 5 bases, with 14 bases between. The CDR3 loop spans 15 amino acids. Germline V lookup: CDR1 SEHNR, CDR2 FQNEAQ (reference sequence). The DNA of the CDR3 is TGTGCCAGCAGCTTAAGGCAGGGGCTGGGAGATACGCAGTATTTT. The encoded protein is CASSLRQGLGDTQYF.

This clone was seen a single time. The chain joins TRBV9 to TRBJ1-1, with D perhaps matching TRBD1 (5 bases). Deletions cut 2 bases from V and 6 bases from J, with 17 bases between. The CDR3 spans 15 residues. Germline CDR1 reads SGDLS; CDR2 reads YYNGEE. The CDR3 spells CASSVGLAGRAEAFF. CDR3 bases: TGTGCCAGCAGCGTCGGCTTGGCAGGGAGGGCTGAAGCTTTCTTT.

The chain carries TRBV6-1 and TRBJ1-1; D ambiguous. CDR3 length equals 13 residues. V was cut by 5 bases and J by 1 base, with 8 bases left in between. Germline V gene lookup returns CDR1 MNHNS and CDR2 SASEGT. The CDR3 nucleotides read TGTGCCAGCAGTCTTCGGGAGAACACTGAAGCTTTCTTT. This encodes CASSLRENTEAFF.

The rearrangement joins TRBV30 to TRBJ1-2, with TRBD1 identical over 7 bases. This CDR3 is 14 amino acids long. After removal of 1 base from V and 4 bases from J, the junction contained 6 bases not matched to a gene. Germline values: CDR1 GTSNPN, CDR2 SVGIG (reference sequence). The CDR3 DNA follows: TGTGCCTGGAGTGGTACCGGGACAGCCTATGGCTACACCTTC. Translating gives CAWSGTGTAYGYTF.

The rearrangement links TRBV9 to TRBJ1-4; D perhaps matches TRBD1 (5 bases). CDR3 length equals 16 residues. The V gene lost 7 bases and the J gene lost 4 bases, with 20 bases spanning the gap. Germline CDR1 and CDR2: SGDLS and YYNGEE. In nucleotides, the CDR3 is TGTGCCAGCTCCTCTTACGTGGGGGATTATAATGAAAAACTGTTTTTT. Protein product: CASSSYVGDYNEKLFF.

The chain uses TRBV20-1 and TRBJ2-1; perhaps TRBD2 as D (6 bases). The germline V gene encodes CDR1 DFQATT and CDR2 SNEGSKA (reference sequence). The CDR3 runs 11 residues. The V gene lost 5 bases and the J gene lost 16 bases, with 18 bases spanning the gap. As DNA, the CDR3 is TGCAGTGCTCCCATCGGGACTTCTAGATTCTTC. Amino acid sequence: CSAPIGTSRFF.

The gene calls are TRBV7-9 and TRBJ1-2; D call uncertain. Deletions cut 1 base from V and 7 bases from J, with 7 bases between. This CDR3 is 12 amino acids long. The germline gives CDR1 SEHNR, CDR2 FQNEAQ (reference sequence). CDR3 DNA: TGTGCCAGCAGCTTAGGCTATAGTGGCTACACCTTC. Translated, it gives CASSLGYSGYTF.